The 5 T cell receptor beta chains in this list originate from one sample, sequenced in a study of cytomegalovirus exposure and HLA in healthy donors. Data came from immunoSEQ multiplex PCR; TCRdb stores just in-frame clones and leaves some out. The table lists about 83,000 clones, 95% to 96% of them singletons. The sequencing input was PBMCs. Receptors were obtained from a woman in her late teens or twenties in good health and CMV-seronegative.

The chain joins TRBV27 to TRBJ2-1, with 13 bases identical to TRBD2. The CDR3 length is 16 residues. Germline assignment: CDR1 MNHEY and CDR2 SMNVEV (reference sequence). The V gene end was trimmed by 5 bases and the J gene end by 5 bases; junction bases not matched to a gene: 6. The CDR3 reads CASSPSGTSGDNEQFF. The CDR3 region has the DNA TGTGCCAGCAGTCCGTCCGGGACTAGCGGGGACAATGAGCAGTTCTTC.

This clone has only one observation. The junction differs from germline at one of its ends, possibly a read error. The chain employs TRBV5-1 and TRBJ2-4; a weak D match, TRBD2 (6 bases). Germline V gene sequence: CDR1 SGHRS, CDR2 YFSETQ. This CDR3 comprises 15 residues. The CDR3 region has the DNA TGCGCCAGTAGCTATGGAGGGATAGCCAAAAACATTCAGTACTTC. Translating gives CASSYGGIAKNIQYF.

The chain couples TRBV7-9 to TRBJ1-1; D unclear. The V gene's germline CDR1 is SEHNR and CDR2 FQNEAQ (reference sequence). Trimming stripped 1 base from V and 7 bases from J, with 7 bases between. This CDR3 contains 12 residues. CDR3 DNA: TGTGCCAGCAGCTTAGGGGGAGGTGAAGCTTTCTTT. This encodes CASSLGGGEAFF.

CDR3 in DNA: TGTGCCAGCAGCTTAGATGCCGGGAGGGGGAGCACCGGGGAGCTGTTTTTT. This encodes CASSLDAGRGSTGELFF. This sequence joins TRBV7-6 and TRBJ2-2; 8 positions agree with TRBD2. V was pared by 1 base and J by 4 bases, with 8 bases of the junction left unmatched. Germline CDR1 is SGHVS and CDR2 is FNYEAQ. The CDR3 spans 17 residues.

The gene calls are TRBV19 and TRBJ2-3; 8 nucleotides match TRBD2. CDR3 length equals 15 residues. The germline gives CDR1 LNHDA, CDR2 SQIVND (reference sequence). Germline trimming cut 1 base from V and 5 bases from J; bases unmatched to any gene: 5. Written as DNA, the CDR3 is TGTGCCAGTAGTATAGTTAGCGCGGGGGGAGATACGCAGTATTTT. It encodes CASSIVSAGGDTQYF.